This record looks at one T cell receptor (beta chain) sequence and its context. The data were obtained in a study of identical twins. TCRdb called the 5' RACE reads again in MiXCR, with one record for every CDR3 protein. The sample yields hundreds of thousands of distinct CDR3 sequences, 18% seen once. Germline V gene lookup returns CDR1 ENHRY and CDR2 SYGVKD. This CDR3 region has 12 residues. V lost 4 bases and J lost 5, with 8 bases in between. These data are also associated with another study on T cells expressing NK-cell markers.

The receptor's source is a woman under 30 in good health. The V and J genes are TRBV10-3 and TRBJ2-5, with D unclear. The specimen was PBMCs. The CDR3 region has the DNA TGTGCCATCAGTGCTTTGGGGGAGACCCAGTACTTC. This codes for CAISALGETQYF.